This TCR beta chain was profiled in a study of cytomegalovirus exposure and HLA in healthy donors. Study-level background: In an early release, HLA-typed donors contributed tens of millions of unique TCR sequences. Study-wide results and limits: It was only CMV serostatus that was available as immune exposure information.

PCR used 60 Vbeta primers and 13 Jbeta primers. Only in-frame clones appear in the TCRdb table, and some are missing; sequencing was by immunoSEQ multiplex PCR. The table has some 80,000 clones, 10% seen once; the top ten hold about 25%. This clone turned up a few times. Its antigen is unknown. An end of the junction differs from the germline gene, which may be a read error. Germline-derived CDR1 and CDR2 are SSHAT and FNYEAQ (reference sequence). This CDR3 contains 15 residues. The rearrangement joins TRBV7-7 to TRBJ2-3; TRBD2 aligns across 13 bases. The sequencing sample was made of PBMCs. This TCR was sampled from a man aged 60-69 years in good health and CMV-seropositive. CDR3: CASSSGLAGVDTQYF. In DNA form, the CDR3 reads TGTGCTAGCAGCTCCGGACTAGCGGGAGTAGATACGCAGTATTTT.